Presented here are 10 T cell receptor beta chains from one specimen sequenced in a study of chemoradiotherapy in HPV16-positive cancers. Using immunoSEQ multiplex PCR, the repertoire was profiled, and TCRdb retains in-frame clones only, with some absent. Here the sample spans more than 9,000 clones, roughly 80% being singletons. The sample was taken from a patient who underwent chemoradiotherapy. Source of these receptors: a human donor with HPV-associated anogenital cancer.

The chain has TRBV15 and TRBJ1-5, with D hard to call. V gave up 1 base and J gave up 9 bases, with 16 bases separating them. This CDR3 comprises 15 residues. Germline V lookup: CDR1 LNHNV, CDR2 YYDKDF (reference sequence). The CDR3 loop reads CATSRAHRSSGPQHF. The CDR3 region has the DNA TGTGCCACCAGCAGAGCCCATCGTTCTTCAGGGCCCCAGCATTTT.

The CDR3 coding sequence is TGTGCCAGCAGTTGGGACCGCACAGATACGCAGTATTTT. It translates to CASSWDRTDTQYF. The chain combines TRBV7-3 with TRBJ2-3, with D perhaps TRBD1 or TRBD2 (5 bases each). The CDR3 loop spans 13 amino acids. Trimming removed 6 bases at V and 1 base at J, with 8 bases between. Germline-derived CDR1 and CDR2 are SGHTA and FQGTGA.

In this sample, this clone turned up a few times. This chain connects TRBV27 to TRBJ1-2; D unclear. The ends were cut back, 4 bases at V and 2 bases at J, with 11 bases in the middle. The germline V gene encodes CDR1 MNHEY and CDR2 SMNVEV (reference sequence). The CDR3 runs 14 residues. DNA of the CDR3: TGTGCCAGCAGTTCCAGGACCGGGAACTATGGCTACACCTTC. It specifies CASSSRTGNYGYTF.

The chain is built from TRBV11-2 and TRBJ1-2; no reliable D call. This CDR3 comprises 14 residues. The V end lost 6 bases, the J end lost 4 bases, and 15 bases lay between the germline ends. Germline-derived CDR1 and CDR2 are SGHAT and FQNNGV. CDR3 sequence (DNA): TGTGCCAGCAGTCCACCCGCCGCCGTCTATGGCTACACCTTC. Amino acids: CASSPPAAVYGYTF.

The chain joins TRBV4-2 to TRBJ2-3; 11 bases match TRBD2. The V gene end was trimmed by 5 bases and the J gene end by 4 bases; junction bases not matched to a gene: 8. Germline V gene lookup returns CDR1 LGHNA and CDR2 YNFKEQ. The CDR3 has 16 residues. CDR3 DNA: TGTGCCAGCAGCAATGGCTGGGGACTAGCGGCAGATACGCAGTATTTT. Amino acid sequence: CASSNGWGLAADTQYF.

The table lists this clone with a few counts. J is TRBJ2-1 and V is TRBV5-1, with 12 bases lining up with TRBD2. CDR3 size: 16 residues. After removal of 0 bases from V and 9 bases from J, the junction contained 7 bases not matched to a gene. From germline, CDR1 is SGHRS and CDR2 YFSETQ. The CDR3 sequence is CASSLGLAGAVVEQFF. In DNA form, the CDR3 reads TGCGCCAGCAGCTTGGGACTAGCGGGAGCTGTGGTTGAGCAGTTCTTC.

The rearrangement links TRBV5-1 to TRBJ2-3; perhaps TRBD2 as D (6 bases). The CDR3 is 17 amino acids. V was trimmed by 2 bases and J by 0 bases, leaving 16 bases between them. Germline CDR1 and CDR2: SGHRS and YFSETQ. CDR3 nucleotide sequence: TGCGCCAGCAGCTTCTACACCTTAGCGGCTAGCACAGATACGCAGTATTTT. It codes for CASSFYTLAASTDTQYF.

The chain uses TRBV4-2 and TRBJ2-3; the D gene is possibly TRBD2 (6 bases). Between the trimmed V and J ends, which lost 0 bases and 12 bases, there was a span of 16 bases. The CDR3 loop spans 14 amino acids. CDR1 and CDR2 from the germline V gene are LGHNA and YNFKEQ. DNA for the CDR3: TGTGCCAGCAGCCAAGAGCCCCGAACTAGCCCACAGTATTTT. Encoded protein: CASSQEPRTSPQYF.

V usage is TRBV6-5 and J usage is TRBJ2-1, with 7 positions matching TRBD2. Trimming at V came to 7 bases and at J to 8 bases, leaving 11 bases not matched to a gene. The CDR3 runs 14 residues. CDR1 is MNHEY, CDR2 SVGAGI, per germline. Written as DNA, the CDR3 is TGTGCCAGCAATAAACGGGGGGTGAGCGATGAGCAGTTCTTC. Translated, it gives CASNKRGVSDEQFF.

The CDR3 loop is CASSGGTLNYGYTF. CDR3 nucleotide sequence: TGTGCCAGCAGCGGAGGGACACTTAACTATGGCTACACCTTC. V gene TRBV5-4 combines with J gene TRBJ1-2; a weak D match, TRBD1 (6 bases). In germline, CDR1 is SGHNT, CDR2 YYREEE (reference sequence). CDR3 length: 14 residues. V lost 4 bases to trimming and J lost 1 base, with 11 bases between them.